This TCR beta chain emerged from a study of glioma-infiltrating T cells. With 2 bases clipped from V and 7 bases from J, the junction kept 6 bases outside the gene matches. The V gene's germline CDR1 is MNHNS and CDR2 SASEGT. The CDR3 spans 15 residues. This clonotype was counted at least ten times. Using RNA template, CDR3s of TCR alpha and beta were amplified with iRepertoire arm-PCR. TCRdb processed the multiplex PCR reads anew with MiXCR; each CDR3 protein has one entry. The sample contains roughly 100,000 distinct CDR3 sequences, 25% to 30% of which appear only once. The genes are TRBV6-1 and TRBJ1-5, with 9 bases lining up with TRBD1. The TCR was taken from a human donor with low-grade glioma or glioblastoma, undergoing nonglioma brain surgery, or in good health (not recorded which). Sequencing was done on a sample of glioma tissue, nonneoplastic brain tissue, or PBMCs (not recorded which). In nucleotides, the CDR3 is TGTGCCAGCAGTGAACCGGGACAGGGAACGCAGCCCCAGCATTTT. Amino acid sequence: CASSEPGQGTQPQHF.